This record concerns one T cell receptor (beta chain) sequence. The antigen it recognizes is unknown. No base quality information exists; no much larger clone differs at one position. The immunoSEQ Assay, a bias-controlled multiplex PCR, was used to amplify TCRbeta CDR3 regions from genomic DNA. Per the original workflow: The number of nucleated cells in each sample was estimated by amplification of reference gene primers within the assay. To quantify the absolute abundance of each unique TCRbeta CDR3 rearrangement, sequence reads were collapsed and filtered. For each sample, productive Simpson clonality was calculated by taking the square root of Simpson's diversity index across productive rearrangements. In TCRdb, the immuneACCESS table is reduced to in-frame sequences with V and J assigned. These tables do not hold every clone; where another copy was compared, an unresolved V gene accounts for under half, and the others remain unexplained. D and trimming were read from the DNA, whereas the V and J calls and clone size are those reported in that table. The sample profile shows around 310,000 clones; nearly 90% of them were found once. Just under 9.5% of the sample comes from the top ten.

This record comes from a study of blood T cell repertoires in COVID-19 (TCRdb year 2020). Describing the broader study: Samples from collaborators originated in the United States, Italy and Spain and spanned both the acute and convalescent phases of COVID-19. The prospective study material was composed of cDNA or gDNA derived from T cells, B-cell-depleted T cells, or PBMCs. Subjects who had been exposed to COVID-19, were actively infected with it, or had recovered from it provided the deeply sampled blood TCRbeta repertoires that made up the dataset. The repertoires were made available in a free public database intended to serve as a resource for research on the immune response to SARS-CoV-2. The samples were drawn from two sources: the first 160 participants of the ongoing ImmuneRACE study, and about 1,300 subjects contributed by 6 global collaborators. Nearly every sample came with metadata listing a de-identified subject ID, COVID-19 status, age in years and sex. HLA class I and class II types, where available, came from metadata supplied by the sample provider rather than from assay-based typing. Broader findings and caveats from the paper: The amount of clinical and demographic metadata varied by source and participant and was provided uncurated.

In the prospective study, participants were 18 to 89 years old, resided in around 25 geographic areas of the United States, and were enrolled through a virtual design. To assign participants to cohorts, the prospective study relied on clinical history that participants themselves reported in a screening survey and a study questionnaire. ImmuneRACE Cohort 3 recovered participants were defined by two consecutive negative NP/OP PCR tests, healthcare professional clearance, or symptom resolution. Mobile phlebotomists in the prospective study collected whole blood, serum and a nasopharyngeal or oropharyngeal swab from every participant. Over a 2-month period, participants in the prospective study had the option of providing additional blood draws and questionnaires. Before DNA extraction, blood samples from the prospective study were shipped at room temperature or frozen. The clonotype originates from a woman aged 25 to 39 who had recovered from COVID-19. Sequenced input: PBMCs or T cells enriched from blood (not recorded which).

The DNA sequence is TGTGCCAGCAGCCTGAGCGGGACTAGTAATATCTACGAGCAGTACTTC. This codes for CASSLSGTSNIYEQYF. The rearranged chain carries TRBV5-4 and TRBJ2-7, and TRBD2 matches 8 of the central bases. The CDR3, from cysteine to phenylalanine, totals 16 residues. This entry keeps only the CDR3 DNA: 48 bases, framed from base 1. Per the germline V gene (reference sequence), SGHNT is the CDR1 and YYREEE is the CDR2. Germline trimming amounts to 4 bases on V and 3 bases on J, with 12 as the count of junction bases outside the gene matches.